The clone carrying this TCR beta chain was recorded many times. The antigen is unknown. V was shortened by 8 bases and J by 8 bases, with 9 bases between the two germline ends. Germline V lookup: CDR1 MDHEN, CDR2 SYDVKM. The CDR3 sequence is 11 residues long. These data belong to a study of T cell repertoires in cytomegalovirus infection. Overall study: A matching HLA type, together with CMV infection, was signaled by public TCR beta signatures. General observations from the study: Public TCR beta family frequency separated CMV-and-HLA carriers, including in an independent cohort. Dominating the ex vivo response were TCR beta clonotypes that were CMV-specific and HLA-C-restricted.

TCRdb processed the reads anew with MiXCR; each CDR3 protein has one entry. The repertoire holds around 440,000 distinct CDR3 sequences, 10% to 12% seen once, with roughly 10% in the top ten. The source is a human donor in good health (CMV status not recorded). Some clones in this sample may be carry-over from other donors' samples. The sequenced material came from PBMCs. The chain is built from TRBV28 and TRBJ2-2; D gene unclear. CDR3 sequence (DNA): TGTGCCAGCCAAGTTTTAGGGGAGCTGTTTTTT. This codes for CASQVLGELFF.